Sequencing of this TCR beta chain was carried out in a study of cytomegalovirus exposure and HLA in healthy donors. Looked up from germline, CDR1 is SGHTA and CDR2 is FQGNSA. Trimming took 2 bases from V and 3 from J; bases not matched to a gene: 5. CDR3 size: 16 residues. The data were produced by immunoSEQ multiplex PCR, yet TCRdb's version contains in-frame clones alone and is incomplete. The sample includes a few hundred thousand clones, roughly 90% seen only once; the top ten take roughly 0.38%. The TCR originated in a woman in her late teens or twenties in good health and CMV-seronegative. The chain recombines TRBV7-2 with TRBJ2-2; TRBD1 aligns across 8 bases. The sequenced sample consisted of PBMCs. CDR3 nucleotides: TGTGCCAGCAGCTTAATATCGACAGGGGACACCGGGGAGCTGTTTTTT. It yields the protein CASSLISTGDTGELFF. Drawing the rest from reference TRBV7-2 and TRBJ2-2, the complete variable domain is GAGVSQSPSNKVTEKGKDVELRCDPISGHTALYWYRQSLGQGLEFLIYFQGNSAPDKSGLPSDRFSAERTGGSVSTLTIQRTQQEDSAVYLCASSLISTGDTGELFFGEGSRLTVL.